The 10 T cell receptor beta chains given below trace back to one sample, sequenced in a study of T cells in Graves' hyperthyroidism and ophthalmopathy. Amplified TCR beta CDR3 regions came from RNA transcripts. Initially, a first-round RT-PCR of the TCR CDR3 employed the HTBI primer set. TCRdb called the multiplex PCR reads again in MiXCR, with one record for every CDR3 protein. This table holds around 600,000 distinct CDR3 sequences, approximately 14% found once. What was sequenced was blood. These receptors were obtained from a woman aged 45-65 years with Graves' ophthalmopathy.

This clonotype has ten or more counts. This rearrangement joins TRBV20-1 to TRBJ2-2, with a possible D match to TRBD1 (6 bases). The CDR3 sequence is 15 residues long. Germline lookup yields CDR1 DFQATT and CDR2 SNEGSKA (reference sequence). The V gene lost 0 bases and the J gene lost 7 bases, with 15 bases spanning the gap. DNA of the CDR3: TGCAGTGCTAGAGATAGCGTCAGGGGAATCGGGGAGCTGTTTTTT. Its translation: CSARDSVRGIGELFF.

This clonotype was counted ten times or more. V is TRBV5-1 and J is TRBJ2-1; possible D gene TRBD1, 6 bases. Germline CDR1 is SGHRS and CDR2 is YFSETQ. The CDR3 length is 18 residues. The V end lost 0 bases, the J end lost 10 bases, and 26 bases lay between the germline ends. The CDR3 DNA reads as TGCGCCAGCAGCTTGGGCCGGGACACGGCGTCGAAGGGACGGGAGCAGTTCTTC. This sequence encodes CASSLGRDTASKGREQFF.

A remark on this clonotype: Given a much more abundant clone one base away, this may be a read error. J is TRBJ2-3 and V is TRBV20-1; D may be TRBD2 (5 bases). Trimming pared 0 bases from V and 1 base from J, leaving 11 bases between. Germline loops: CDR1 DFQATT, CDR2 SNEGSKA (reference sequence). The CDR3 loop spans 15 amino acids. For the CDR3, the DNA is TGCAGTGCTAGAGATACGGCTAGCTGCACAGATACGCAGTATTTT. Its translation: CSARDTASCTDTQYF.

This clonotype came up many times. The chain recombines TRBV7-2 with TRBJ2-2, with TRBD2 as a possible D gene (6 bases). This CDR3 contains 17 residues. The germline V gene has CDR1 SGHTA and CDR2 FQGNSA. Trimming stripped 5 bases from V and 6 bases from J, with 22 bases between. The CDR3 reads CASSRTRLDLGPGELFF. CDR3 DNA sequence: TGTGCCAGCAGCCGCACGCGACTAGATCTCGGGCCCGGGGAGCTGTTTTTT.

This clonotype was observed a few times. The chain employs TRBV18 and TRBJ2-1; TRBD1 matches 9 bases. This CDR3 comprises 15 residues. CDR1 is KGHSH and CDR2 is LQKENI in the germline V gene. V dropped 6 bases and J dropped 4; count of bases not matched to a gene: 7. The CDR3 spells CASSLGQGLYNEQFF. CDR3 in DNA: TGTGCCAGCTCTCTCGGACAGGGGTTATACAATGAGCAGTTCTTC.

This clonotype was recorded a few times. The chain has TRBV30 and TRBJ1-5; 7 nucleotides agree with TRBD1. This CDR3 has 18 residues. The junction had 15 bases not matched to a gene; V was cut back by 2 bases and J by 2 bases. The germline V gene encodes CDR1 GTSNPN and CDR2 SVGIG (reference sequence). The CDR3 here is CAWSTRQGVVVGNQPQHF. CDR3 DNA sequence: TGTGCCTGGAGTACTAGACAGGGTGTCGTGGTCGGCAATCAGCCCCAGCATTTT.

The chain combines TRBV12-3 or TRBV12-4 with TRBJ1-6; maybe TRBD1 (6 bases). V lost 4 bases and J 7 bases, leaving 11 bases between the germline ends. The CDR3 contains 14 residues. The CDR3 nucleotides are TGTGCCAGCAGTTCAGGACAGTCGAATTCACCCCTCCACTTT. Protein: CASSSGQSNSPLHF.

In its sample, this clonotype was seen many times. The rearrangement joins TRBV7-2 to TRBJ2-1; the D gene is possibly TRBD2 (5 bases). The CDR3 is made up of 13 amino acids. The V and J ends lost 2 bases and 7 bases respectively, with 9 bases between them. CDR1 is SGHTA, CDR2 FQGNSA, per germline. In DNA form, the CDR3 reads TGTGCCAGCAGCTTACTAGCAGTTAATGAGCAGTTCTTC. Its translation: CASSLLAVNEQFF.

This clonotype came up many times. The chain's CDR3 is CASSWRFYGYTF. As DNA, the CDR3 is TGTGCCAGCAGTTGGCGCTTCTATGGCTACACCTTC. The rearrangement uses TRBV28 and TRBJ1-2; no reliable D call. CDR3 length equals 12 residues. V shed 4 bases and J shed 4 bases, with 7 bases lying between them. From germline, CDR1 is MDHEN and CDR2 SYDVKM.

The chain combines TRBV12-3 or TRBV12-4 with TRBJ2-6, with 7 bases that match TRBD1. This CDR3 is 15 amino acids long. With V trimmed by 7 bases and J by 2 bases, 5 bases remained unmatched. CDR3 region: CASTKGATGANVLTF. The CDR3 DNA follows: TGTGCCAGCACCAAGGGGGCAACTGGGGCCAACGTCCTGACTTTC.